One and the same sample provided the 6 T cell receptor beta chains below, sequenced in a study of Ad26.COV2.S vaccination and SARS-CoV-2 variants (dated by TCRdb to the early 2020s). The sample's treatment or condition label, decoded: around 19 received Ad26.COV2.S at low or high dose, single or two shots; 5 received placebo; per-sample allocation not given. For vaccine and placebo recipients, the sequenced repertoires came from samples collected on day 63 after the first injection. The library was produced with the immunoSEQ multiplex PCR assay. Entries here come from immuneACCESS through TCRdb and include only in-frame sequences with V and J called. Some clones fail to appear in such tables; in the studies checked, an unresolved V gene covers under half of the shortfall, and the cause of the remainder is unknown. For this sample there are some 480,000 clones; around 88% appear just once. Of the sample, roughly 13% falls within the top ten clones.

The source material was peripheral blood, sampled in a trial of Ad26.COV2.S vaccine versus placebo. The receptors stem from a person aged 18-60 years who received the Ad26.COV2.S COVID-19 vaccine or a placebo.

The V and J genes are TRBV7-2 and TRBJ2-7; no firm D call. Germline CDR1 is SGHTA and CDR2 is FQGNSA. Trimming removed 5 bases from V and 2 bases from J, with 13 bases in between. The length of the CDR3 is 14 residues. CDR3 sequence (DNA): TGTGCCAGCAGCCCAACCCCGTTACCCTACGAGCAGTACTTC. This translates into CASSPTPLPYEQYF. Full variable domain (rest looked up from reference TRBV7-2 and TRBJ2-7): GAGVSQSPSNKVTEKGKDVELRCDPISGHTALYWYRQSLGQGLEFLIYFQGNSAPDKSGLPSDRFSAERTGGSVSTLTIQRTQQEDSAVYLCASSPTPLPYEQYFGPGTRLTVT.

This rearrangement joins TRBV6-6 to TRBJ1-1; D gene unclear. With 4 bases removed from V and 2 bases from J, the gap between germline ends came to 17 bases. Germline V gene sequence: CDR1 MNHNY, CDR2 SVGAGI (reference sequence). The CDR3 runs 16 residues. In nucleotides, the CDR3 is TGTGCCAGCAGTTCTGCCCCGATGGGCAGAAACACTGAAGCTTTCTTT. Its protein product is CASSSAPMGRNTEAFF.

The chain recombines TRBV13 with TRBJ2-7; D remains unclear. The CDR3 covers 11 residues. Trimming pared 0 bases from V and 9 bases from J, leaving 6 bases between. The germline gives CDR1 PRHDT, CDR2 FYEKMQ (reference sequence). For the CDR3, the DNA is TGTGCCAGCAGCTTAGGGTCAAGGCAGTACTTC. It specifies CASSLGSRQYF.

The rearrangement uses TRBV7-8 and TRBJ1-1; TRBD1 is a possible D gene (6 bases). V was shortened by 10 bases and J by 7 bases, with 28 bases between the two germline ends. CDR1 SGHVS and CDR2 FQNEAQ come from the germline V gene. CDR3 size: 16 residues. Here the CDR3 DNA reads TGTGCCACATACGACCGGGACAACAAACGAACGGGTGAAGCTTTCTTT. Translation gives CATYDRDNKRTGEAFF.

This chain uses TRBV11-3 with TRBJ2-2, with TRBD2 identical over 8 bases. The junction had 6 bases not matched to a gene; V was cut back by 3 bases and J by 6 bases. This CDR3 spans 15 amino acids. Germline V gene data show CDR1 as SGHNT and CDR2 as YENEEA. The CDR3 is CASSLGGRLAGELFF. The CDR3 DNA follows: TGTGCCAGCAGCTTGGGCGGGAGGTTAGCCGGGGAGCTGTTTTTT.

The rearrangement uses TRBV27 and TRBJ2-5; 13 nucleotides line up with TRBD2. The CDR3 loop spans 15 amino acids. Germline V gives CDR1 MNHEY, CDR2 SMNVEV (reference sequence). The V and J ends lost 7 bases and 5 bases, in that order; junction bases with no gene match: 7. CDR3 DNA sequence: TGTGCCAGCACCACTACTAGCGGGAGGGGGGAGACCCAGTACTTC. Protein sequence: CASTTTSGRGETQYF.